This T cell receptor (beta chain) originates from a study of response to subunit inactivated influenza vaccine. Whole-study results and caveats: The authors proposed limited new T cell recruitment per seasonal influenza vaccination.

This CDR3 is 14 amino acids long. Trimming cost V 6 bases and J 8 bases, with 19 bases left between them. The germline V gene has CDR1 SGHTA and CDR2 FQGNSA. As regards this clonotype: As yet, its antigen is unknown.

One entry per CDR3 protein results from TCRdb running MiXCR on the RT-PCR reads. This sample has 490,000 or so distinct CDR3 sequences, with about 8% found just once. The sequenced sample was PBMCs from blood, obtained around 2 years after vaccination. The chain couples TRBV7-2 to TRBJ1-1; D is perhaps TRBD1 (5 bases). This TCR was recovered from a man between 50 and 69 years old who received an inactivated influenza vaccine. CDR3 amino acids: CASRDPGAGREAFF. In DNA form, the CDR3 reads TGTGCCAGCAGGGATCCCGGGGCTGGCAGGGAAGCTTTCTTT.